This record looks at one T cell receptor (beta chain) sequence and its context. What it recognizes is unknown. TCR beta CDR3 amplification used RNA transcripts. Scientists carried out first-round RT-PCR using HTBI primers and then a second-round multiplex PCR. Using its own MiXCR run on the multiplex PCR reads, TCRdb lists one record per CDR3 protein. The data show around 170,000 distinct CDR3 sequences, under 40% seen once. Unmatched junction bases numbered 7, after V lost 6 bases and J lost 3 bases. The CDR3 totals 14 residues. Germline V CDR1 and CDR2: MNHNS, SASEGT. The diagnosis combined clinical symptoms, thyroxine, TRAb, thyroid ultrasound and orbital computed tomography scans. The data originate from a study of Graves' ophthalmopathy and Graves' hyperthyroidism. Whole-study results and caveats: The majority of expanded thyroid clonotypes above 0.001 frequency also occurred in blood. Discriminating ophthalmopathy from stable hyperthyroidism, a 13-signature model attained a sensitivity of 85% to 90% and a specificity of 80% to 82%.

The genes are TRBV6-1 and TRBJ1-1; 7 bases align to TRBD1. Sequencing used peripheral blood. The receptor's source is a woman in her 40s with Graves' ophthalmopathy. The DNA of the CDR3 is TGTGCCAGCAGAATTTGGGACAGCGACACTGAAGCTTTCTTT. It codes for CASRIWDSDTEAFF.